Below, 21 T cell receptor beta chains from the same sample are listed, as sequenced in a study of Graves' ophthalmopathy and Graves' hyperthyroidism. Scientists amplified the TCR beta CDR3 regions from RNA transcripts. HTBI-primed first-round RT-PCR preceded second-round multiplex PCR. Each CDR3 protein is one row after TCRdb ran MiXCR on the multiplex PCR reads. The table lists around 1.1 million distinct CDR3 sequences, 35% to 40% of them singletons. Sequenced input: peripheral blood or thyroid tissue (not recorded which). The source is an adult man with Graves' hyperthyroidism.

J is TRBJ1-2 and V is TRBV25-1, with D unclear. Germline loops: CDR1 MGHDK, CDR2 SYGVNS. Trimming took 7 bases from V and 1 from J, leaving 7 bases between them. The CDR3 length is 12 residues. The CDR3 DNA follows: TGTGCCAGCAAGTTCAATAACTATGGCTACACCTTC. Its protein is CASKFNNYGYTF.

This chain connects TRBV4-2 to TRBJ2-7; 9 bases map to TRBD2. CDR3 length equals 15 residues. After removal of 5 bases from V and 2 bases from J, the junction contained 7 bases not matched to a gene. Germline V lookup: CDR1 LGHNA, CDR2 YNFKEQ. CDR3 residues: CASSARLAEAYEQYF. In DNA form, the CDR3 reads TGTGCCAGCAGCGCCCGACTAGCGGAGGCCTACGAGCAGTACTTC.

Of note for this clonotype: This sequence may be a read error, since a much larger clone differs from it by one base. The chain uses TRBV9 and TRBJ1-1; D is unclear. Germline CDR1 reads SGDLS; CDR2 reads YYNGEE. V was shortened by 0 bases and J by 4 bases, with 10 bases between the two germline ends. The CDR3 spans 14 residues. As DNA, the CDR3 is TGTGCCAGCAGCGTAGGAGCGGCAAGCACTGAAGCTTTCTTT. The encoded protein is CASSVGAASTEAFF.

A note on this clonotype: One end of the junction is discordant with germline, which a read error may explain. The chain is built from TRBV29-1 and TRBJ1-3, with D unclear. Germline CDR1 and CDR2: SQVTM and ANQGSEA. The CDR3 sequence is 12 residues long. As DNA, the CDR3 is TGCAGCGTTGACTCGGGAGGGAACACCGTATATTTT. Its protein product is CSVDSGGNTVYF. The full variable domain, in which reference TRBV29-1 and TRBJ1-3 provide the parts outside the CDR3, is SAVISQKPSRDICQRGTSLTIQCQVDSQVTMMFWYRQQPGQSLTLIATANQGSEATYESGFVIDKFPISRPNLTFSTLTVSNMSPEDSSIYLCSVDSGGNTVYFGEGSWLTVV.

This clonotype was seen ten or more times. V and J are TRBV5-1 and TRBJ2-7; TRBD2 aligns across 7 bases. The J segment lost 3 bases and the V segment lost 0 bases, leaving 6 bases of the junction unmatched. This CDR3 region has 15 residues. Germline V gene data show CDR1 as SGHRS and CDR2 as YFSETQ. In DNA form, the CDR3 reads TGCGCCAGCAGCTTGGCGGCCGGGAGGAACTACGAGCAGTACTTC. Its translation is CASSLAAGRNYEQYF.

This clonotype occurred many times. This rearrangement joins TRBV6-6 to TRBJ2-7; perhaps TRBD1 as D (6 bases). The germline CDR1 and CDR2 sequences are MNHNY and SVGAGI (reference sequence). Trimming removed 5 bases at V and 4 bases at J, with 18 bases between. This CDR3 has 15 amino acids. CDR3 sequence (DNA): TGTGCCAGCAGTACCCCTCAGGGGAGTCTTTACGAGCAGTACTTC. Translation: CASSTPQGSLYEQYF.

This sequence joins TRBV9 and TRBJ1-5, with 8 bases aligning to TRBD1. The germline gives CDR1 SGDLS, CDR2 YYNGEE. The CDR3 loop spans 14 amino acids. The trim removed 4 bases at V and 3 bases at J, leaving 3 bases unmatched. CDR3 residues: CASSRGQVNQPQHF. The CDR3 DNA follows: TGTGCCAGCAGCCGGGGACAGGTCAATCAGCCCCAGCATTTT.

This chain connects TRBV7-3 to TRBJ2-7; D could derive from TRBD1 or TRBD2 (5 bases each). Trimming pared 4 bases from V and 6 bases from J, leaving 13 bases between. This CDR3 region has 13 residues. The germline V gene has CDR1 SGHTA and CDR2 FQGTGA. CDR3 nucleotides: TGTGCCAGCAGCTCCCGACGGGGCGGCGAGCAGTACTTC. Its translation is CASSSRRGGEQYF.

At least ten counts were recorded for this clonotype. The chain employs TRBV6-5 and TRBJ1-6; no reliable D call. V was trimmed by 5 bases and J by 10 bases, leaving 15 bases between them. Germline lookup yields CDR1 MNHEY and CDR2 SVGAGI. The CDR3 is 14 residues long. CDR3 region: CASSNPGEGSPLHF. In DNA form, the CDR3 reads TGTGCCAGCAGTAACCCTGGGGAAGGATCACCCCTCCACTTT.

The chain uses TRBV7-9 and TRBJ1-2; 9 bases map to TRBD1. The CDR3 sequence is 15 residues long. The germline CDR1 and CDR2 sequences are SEHNR and FQNEAQ (reference sequence). Trimming took 4 bases from V and 8 from J; bases not matched to a gene: 11. CDR3 amino acids: CASSSSRDRANGYTF. Here the CDR3 DNA reads TGTGCCAGCAGCTCCTCCCGGGACAGGGCGAACGGCTACACCTTC.

The J gene is TRBJ2-2, the V gene TRBV10-3; 10 nucleotides match TRBD2. The CDR3 sequence is 16 residues long. V was pared by 6 bases and J by 7 bases, with 11 bases of the junction left unmatched. Germline V gives CDR1 ENHRY, CDR2 SYGVKD. CDR3 in amino acids: CAISPSGRARDGELFF. In nucleotides, the CDR3 is TGTGCCATCAGCCCGAGCGGGAGGGCACGGGACGGGGAGCTGTTTTTT.

In this sample, this clonotype turned up once. The genes are TRBV11-1 and TRBJ1-6; no clear D. The V gene's germline CDR1 is SGHAT and CDR2 FQDESV (reference sequence). Between the trimmed V and J ends, which lost 5 bases and 5 bases, there was a span of 16 bases. The CDR3 consists of 16 residues. The CDR3 nucleotides read TGTGCCAGCAGCCCTCAACGTCGGATGAATAATTCACCCCTCCACTTT. It yields the protein CASSPQRRMNNSPLHF.

The chain combines TRBV5-1 with TRBJ2-7; TRBD2 matches 9 bases. V lost 6 bases and J lost 0; bases outside the gene matches: 7. This CDR3 region has 15 residues. Germline V gene sequence: CDR1 SGHRS, CDR2 YFSETQ. The CDR3 DNA sequence: TGCGCCAGCACCTCTGTAGCGGGAGTCTCCTACGAGCAGTACTTC. Encoded protein: CASTSVAGVSYEQYF.

This chain joins TRBV19 and TRBJ2-2, with 10 nucleotides matching TRBD1. Losses at the gene ends were 6 bases for V and 5 bases for J; bases not matched to a gene: 9. This CDR3 is built from 16 residues. Germline V gene lookup returns CDR1 LNHDA and CDR2 SQIVND (reference sequence). This chain's CDR3 is CASSTDRGLSTGELFF. The CDR3 DNA is TGTGCCAGTAGCACTGACAGGGGGCTAAGTACCGGGGAGCTGTTTTTT.

In its sample, this clonotype was seen many times. The gene calls are TRBV7-2 and TRBJ1-2; possible D gene TRBD1, 6 bases. Trimming shortened V by 0 bases and J by 2 bases, and 13 bases separated the two germline ends. Germline lookup yields CDR1 SGHTA and CDR2 FQGNSA. CDR3 length equals 16 residues. The CDR3 reads CASSLAPRQGNYGYTF. The DNA of the CDR3 is TGTGCCAGCAGCTTAGCGCCGAGGCAGGGGAACTATGGCTACACCTTC.

The J gene is TRBJ1-2, the V gene TRBV7-9; D gene ambiguous. Trimming removed 2 bases from V and 5 bases from J, with 6 bases in between. CDR3 length: 12 residues. Germline V gene lookup returns CDR1 SEHNR and CDR2 FQNEAQ (reference sequence). The CDR3 loop is CASSLRQYGYTF. The CDR3 coding sequence is TGTGCCAGCAGCTTACGACAATATGGCTACACCTTC.

V and J are TRBV20-1 and TRBJ2-7; 11 bases align to TRBD1. Germline assignment: CDR1 DFQATT and CDR2 SNEGSKA (reference sequence). The J segment lost 5 bases and the V segment lost 0 bases, leaving 9 bases of the junction unmatched. The CDR3 consists of 16 residues. As DNA, the CDR3 is TGCAGTGCTAGAGATTTCGGGACAGGGGGATTCCACGAGCAGTACTTC. Its translation is CSARDFGTGGFHEQYF.

This clonotype was counted ten times or more. The chain has TRBV20-1 and TRBJ1-2, with TRBD1 matching over 10 bases. CDR1 is DFQATT and CDR2 is SNEGSKA in the germline V gene (reference sequence). This CDR3 is built from 17 residues. Losses at the gene ends were 0 bases for V and 3 bases for J; bases not matched to a gene: 10. CDR3 sequence reads: CSARDPTGTGVYYGYTF. DNA of the CDR3: TGCAGTGCTAGAGATCCAACCGGGACAGGGGTTTACTATGGCTACACCTTC.

The CDR3 protein is CASSHRDRSPPAFF. In nucleotides, the CDR3 is TGTGCCAGCAGCCACCGGGACAGGAGCCCGCCGGCTTTCTTT. The J gene is TRBJ1-1, the V gene TRBV7-9, with TRBD1 matching 8 bases. Germline V gene data show CDR1 as SEHNR and CDR2 as FQNEAQ (reference sequence). The CDR3 totals 14 residues. J lost 11 bases, V lost 5 bases, and 13 bases had no gene match.

About this clonotype itself: A much bigger clone sits one base away, suggesting this may be a read error. CDR3 sequence: CSAREGTGGTYEQYF. The CDR3 DNA reads TGCAGTGCTAGAGAAGGGACAGGCGGGACCTACGAGCAGTACTTC. The V gene is TRBV20-1, the J gene TRBJ2-7; 8 nucleotides agree with TRBD1. Per germline, CDR1 DFQATT and CDR2 SNEGSKA (reference sequence). The J segment lost 2 bases and the V segment lost 0 bases, leaving 6 bases of the junction unmatched. The CDR3 has 15 amino acids.

The sample holds many counts of this clonotype. The rearrangement uses TRBV5-8 and TRBJ2-5, with TRBD2 as a possible D gene (5 bases). CDR3 length equals 13 residues. The V and J ends lost 4 bases and 7 bases respectively, with 14 bases between them. The germline CDR1 and CDR2 sequences are SGHTS and YDEGEE. The chain's CDR3 is CASSPPGSGTQYF. In nucleotides, the CDR3 is TGTGCCAGCAGCCCACCGGGGTCCGGGACCCAGTACTTC.